This T cell receptor (beta chain) was recovered during a study of human T cells and chemical hapten exposure. TCRdb analysed the RACE reads with MiXCR anew, one entry per CDR3 protein. The table has about 54,000 distinct CDR3 sequences, just under 10% seen once. The germline V gene has CDR1 LGHNA and CDR2 YNFKEQ. Trimming took 4 bases from V and 3 from J, leaving 7 bases between them. CDR3 length: 12 amino acids. The time point was: patch test 2, 6 weeks after DPC sensitization. Treatment: therapeutic diphenylcyclopropenone sensitization with weekly scalp DPC. At patch-test visits, sampling came before the patch test. From whole blood left unfractionated, total RNA was extracted. This clonotype was seen a few times.

Here the sequenced sample was whole blood, taken in connection with sensitization to the hapten diphenylcyclopropenone (DPC). The V call is TRBV4-2, the J call TRBJ2-7; D unclear. This TCR derives from a woman aged 45-65 years with alopecia areata. Some clones in this sample may be carry-over from other donors' samples. The CDR3 DNA sequence: TGTGCCAGCAGCCTGGACCACTACGAGCAGTACTTC. The encoded protein is CASSLDHYEQYF.